This T cell receptor beta chain was recovered during a study of T cells of healthy individuals. Many counts were recorded for this clonotype. Using its own MiXCR run on the 5' RACE reads, TCRdb lists one record per CDR3 protein. The data contain approximately 52,000 distinct CDR3 sequences, roughly 14% of them singletons. This CDR3 contains 17 residues. Germline CDR1 and CDR2: SGHTA and FQGNSA. J lost 3 bases, V lost 5 bases, and 12 bases had no gene match. This TCR was recovered from a human donor in good health. The chain carries TRBV7-2 and TRBJ2-2, with 7 bases aligning to TRBD1. DNA for the CDR3: TGTGCCAGCAGCGCCGAGGAGAGACAGGGCGACACCGGGGAGCTGTTTTTT. It specifies CASSAEERQGDTGELFF.